This T cell receptor beta chain was identified in a study of blood T cell repertoires in COVID-19. For the study at large: Sources were T cells, B-cell-depleted T cells, or PBMCs; the material itself was cDNA or gDNA.

This CDR3 contains 14 residues. Germline CDR1 is LGHDT and CDR2 is YNNKEL (reference sequence). V gave up 0 bases and J gave up 8 bases; unmatched junction bases: 2. How the authors handled the data: Counts of nucleated cells, estimated from reference gene primer amplification, were obtained. The data were produced by immunoSEQ multiplex PCR, yet TCRdb's version contains in-frame clones alone and is incomplete. From that table come the V and J calls and clone size; the DNA was used to work out D and trimming. The sample yields 160,000 or so clones, about 88% seen once. Sequenced input: peripheral blood. The TCR was taken from a man aged 35-49 years with acute or convalescent COVID-19. The V and J genes are TRBV3-1 (or the pseudogene TRBV3-2) and TRBJ2-1; the match to TRBD1 covers 9 bases. CDR3 bases: TGTGCCAGCAGCCAAGAACAGGGGGCGCATGAGCAGTTCTTC. Its protein product is CASSQEQGAHEQFF.